These T cell receptor beta chains were read from a single sample in a study of blood T cells in healthy people across ages. One entry per CDR3 protein, called by TCRdb with MiXCR from the 5' RACE reads. The sample lists roughly 900,000 distinct CDR3 sequences; around 28% were seen once. Sequenced: blood. These receptors all stem from a woman of 80 years or more in good health. Both conserved end residues are part of each CDR3. A D gene is named only where the DNA matches it firmly. For some rows the clone size is stated as once, few or many, or as a class when expanded; others skip it.

d_call: TRBD1; j_call: TRBJ1-4; clone_size: .; v_call: TRBV6-5; cdr3_nt: TGTGCCAGCAGTTATGAGGGGACAGGGGGCGAAAAACTGTTTTTT; cdr3_aa: CASSYEGTGGEKLFF
d_call: .; j_call: TRBJ1-6; clone_size: many; v_call: TRBV20-1; cdr3_nt: TGCAGTGCCAGACCCTTGAGCTCCTATAATTCACCCCTCCACTTT; cdr3_aa: CSARPLSSYNSPLHF
d_call: TRBD2; j_call: TRBJ2-3; clone_size: .; v_call: TRBV11-2; cdr3_nt: TGTGCCAGCAGCTTGAGCGGGGGGGCCCTAGATACGCAGTATTTT; cdr3_aa: CASSLSGGALDTQYF
d_call: .; j_call: TRBJ1-5; clone_size: many; v_call: TRBV3-1; cdr3_nt: TGTGCCAGCAGCCAAGGCGGACGGACGAATCAGCCCCAGCATTTT; cdr3_aa: CASSQGGRTNQPQHF
d_call: TRBD1; j_call: TRBJ1-1; clone_size: many; v_call: TRBV10-1; cdr3_nt: TGCGCCAGCGGCCGGGACAGGTTTGAAGCTTTCTTT; cdr3_aa: CASGRDRFEAFF
d_call: .; j_call: TRBJ1-5; clone_size: few; v_call: TRBV18; cdr3_nt: TGTGCCAGCTCAGTTGACAGGACCCTTCAGCCCCAGCATTTT; cdr3_aa: CASSVDRTLQPQHF
d_call: .; j_call: TRBJ2-5; clone_size: many; v_call: TRBV7-2; cdr3_nt: TGTGCCAGCAGTTTATCTGGGGCAGACAATTATGGGACGACCCAGTACTTC; cdr3_aa: CASSLSGADNYGTTQYF
d_call: .; j_call: TRBJ2-7; clone_size: many; v_call: TRBV6-1; cdr3_nt: TGTGCCAGCAGTGAAGCGGAGACTAGTTTTTACGAGCAGTACTTC; cdr3_aa: CASSEAETSFYEQYF
d_call: .; j_call: TRBJ2-3; clone_size: few; v_call: TRBV11-3; cdr3_nt: TGTGCCAGCAGTCGTGAGGTCTCGGATACGCAGTATTTT; cdr3_aa: CASSREVSDTQYF
d_call: TRBD1; j_call: TRBJ2-7; clone_size: .; v_call: TRBV30; cdr3_nt: TGTGCCTGGAGTGTACAGGGGGCATACGAGCAGTACTTC; cdr3_aa: CAWSVQGAYEQYF
d_call: .; j_call: TRBJ2-5; clone_size: many; v_call: TRBV9; cdr3_nt: TGTGCCAGCAGCGTAGGGTCTTTCCCGGAGACCCAGTACTTC; cdr3_aa: CASSVGSFPETQYF
d_call: TRBD1; j_call: TRBJ2-5; clone_size: many; v_call: TRBV5-1; cdr3_nt: TGCGCCAGCAGCTTTCGACAGGGGGTTGAGGAGACCCAGTACTTC; cdr3_aa: CASSFRQGVEETQYF
d_call: .; j_call: TRBJ1-4; clone_size: few; v_call: TRBV4-3; cdr3_nt: TGCGCCAGCAGCCCCTCGACAAAGCTTGGTGAAAAACTGTTTTTT; cdr3_aa: CASSPSTKLGEKLFF
d_call: .; j_call: TRBJ1-5; clone_size: .; v_call: TRBV20-1; cdr3_nt: TGCAGTGCGAAAAAACGGACGGAAAATCAGCCCCAGCATTTT; cdr3_aa: CSAKKRTENQPQHF
d_call: TRBD1; j_call: TRBJ2-7; clone_size: many; v_call: TRBV7-9; cdr3_nt: TGTGCCAGCAGCTTAGTGGGGGACAGGGGTCGGGACGAGCAGTACTTC; cdr3_aa: CASSLVGDRGRDEQYF
d_call: .; j_call: TRBJ2-2; clone_size: .; v_call: TRBV6-2/TRBV6-3; cdr3_nt: TGTGCCAGCCACAGGGTCCTCCCAGGGACCGGGGAGCTGTTTTTT; cdr3_aa: CASHRVLPGTGELFF
d_call: .; j_call: TRBJ2-1; clone_size: many; v_call: TRBV7-2; cdr3_nt: TGTGCCAGCAGCTTAGCGGGGGCCGTATACAATGAGCAGTTCTTC; cdr3_aa: CASSLAGAVYNEQFF
d_call: TRBD1; j_call: TRBJ1-2; clone_size: .; v_call: TRBV20-1; cdr3_nt: TGCAGTGCTAGAGATTCGGGACAGGGGGATAGCTATGGCTACACCTTC; cdr3_aa: CSARDSGQGDSYGYTF
d_call: .; j_call: TRBJ2-2; clone_size: .; v_call: TRBV6-1; cdr3_nt: TGTGCCAGCAGTAAAAATCGACACAACACCGGGGAGCTGTTTTTT; cdr3_aa: CASSKNRHNTGELFF
d_call: .; j_call: TRBJ2-7; clone_size: .; v_call: TRBV7-6; cdr3_nt: TGTGCCAGCAGCTTAGAGGAGACCTACGAGCAGTACTTC; cdr3_aa: CASSLEETYEQYF
d_call: .; j_call: TRBJ2-1; clone_size: many; v_call: TRBV12-5; cdr3_nt: TGTGCTAGTGGTTTAGACAGACTCAATGAGCAGTTCTTC; cdr3_aa: CASGLDRLNEQFF
d_call: .; j_call: TRBJ2-5; clone_size: many; v_call: TRBV15; cdr3_nt: TGTGCCACCGGGACACCCCAAGAGACCCAGTACTTC; cdr3_aa: CATGTPQETQYF
d_call: .; j_call: TRBJ1-1; clone_size: many; v_call: TRBV18; cdr3_nt: TGTGCCAGCTCAGTTCAGGGTCGCACTGAAGCTTTCTTT; cdr3_aa: CASSVQGRTEAFF
d_call: .; j_call: TRBJ1-1; clone_size: few; v_call: TRBV6-6; cdr3_nt: TGTGCCAGCAGTCAGTTAGAGGGGAACACTGAAGCTTTCTTT; cdr3_aa: CASSQLEGNTEAFF
d_call: .; j_call: TRBJ2-7; clone_size: few; v_call: TRBV7-2; cdr3_nt: TGTGCCAGCAGCCCCACTAGAATAATATCCTACGAGCAGTACTTC; cdr3_aa: CASSPTRIISYEQYF
d_call: TRBD1; j_call: TRBJ1-2; clone_size: few; v_call: TRBV11-2; cdr3_nt: TGTGCCAGCATCTTTAGTAGACAGGGGAATGGCTACACCTTC; cdr3_aa: CASIFSRQGNGYTF
d_call: .; j_call: TRBJ2-7; clone_size: .; v_call: TRBV12-3/TRBV12-4; cdr3_nt: TGTGCCAGCAGTTGGACGCAAACGGATGAGCAGTACTTC; cdr3_aa: CASSWTQTDEQYF
d_call: .; j_call: TRBJ2-3; clone_size: .; v_call: TRBV5-1; cdr3_nt: TGCGCCAGCAGCTTCCGTCCTGAACGAACAGATACGCAGTATTTT; cdr3_aa: CASSFRPERTDTQYF
d_call: TRBD2; j_call: TRBJ2-3; clone_size: .; v_call: TRBV14; cdr3_nt: TGTGCCAGCAGCCAGACTAGCGGGGCCACTAGCACAGATACGCAGTATTTT; cdr3_aa: CASSQTSGATSTDTQYF
d_call: .; j_call: TRBJ2-5; clone_size: .; v_call: TRBV20-1; cdr3_nt: TGCAGTGCTAGATCCGGGGCAGAGACCCAGTACTTC; cdr3_aa: CSARSGAETQYF
d_call: .; j_call: TRBJ2-3; clone_size: many; v_call: TRBV10-3; cdr3_nt: TGTGCCATCAGAACCGGGACCCTCACAGATACGCAGTATTTT; cdr3_aa: CAIRTGTLTDTQYF
d_call: .; j_call: TRBJ1-2; clone_size: few; v_call: TRBV28; cdr3_nt: TGTGCCAGCAGTTCATTAGGGGGGGTTGGCTACACCTTC; cdr3_aa: CASSSLGGVGYTF
d_call: TRBD1; j_call: TRBJ1-5; clone_size: many; v_call: TRBV6-2/TRBV6-3; cdr3_nt: TGTGCCAGCAGTTACCGGACGGGACAGGGTAACCTTCATCAGCCCCAGCATTTT; cdr3_aa: CASSYRTGQGNLHQPQHF
d_call: TRBD2; j_call: TRBJ2-1; clone_size: many; v_call: TRBV7-8; cdr3_nt: TGTGCCAGCAGCCGTAGCGGGGGGGCCATATATGAGCAGTTCTTC; cdr3_aa: CASSRSGGAIYEQFF
d_call: TRBD1; j_call: TRBJ2-2; clone_size: few; v_call: TRBV9; cdr3_nt: TGTGCCAGCAGCTCCAGACAGGGGCTCGGGGAGCTGTTTTTT; cdr3_aa: CASSSRQGLGELFF
d_call: TRBD1; j_call: TRBJ1-2; clone_size: few; v_call: TRBV6-6; cdr3_nt: TGTGCCAGCAGTTCCGAGACAGGGTACAGCTATGGCTACACCTTC; cdr3_aa: CASSSETGYSYGYTF
d_call: TRBD2; j_call: TRBJ2-3; clone_size: many; v_call: TRBV24-1; cdr3_nt: TGTGCCACCAGTGATTTGCGACGGACTAGCGGGGGGACAGATACGCAGTATTTT; cdr3_aa: CATSDLRRTSGGTDTQYF
d_call: TRBD2; j_call: TRBJ2-5; clone_size: many; v_call: TRBV29-1; cdr3_nt: TGCAGCGTGAGACTAGCGGGTAAACAAGAGACCCAGTACTTC; cdr3_aa: CSVRLAGKQETQYF
d_call: .; j_call: TRBJ2-1; clone_size: many; v_call: TRBV7-2; cdr3_nt: TGTGCCAGCAGCTTTACGGGAAATCACAATGAGCAGTTCTTC; cdr3_aa: CASSFTGNHNEQFF
d_call: TRBD1; j_call: TRBJ2-1; clone_size: few; v_call: TRBV6-1; cdr3_nt: TGTGCCAGCAGCGGGACAGGGGGCGTCAATGAGCAGTTCTTC; cdr3_aa: CASSGTGGVNEQFF
d_call: TRBD2; j_call: TRBJ2-1; clone_size: many; v_call: TRBV20-1; cdr3_nt: TGCAGTGCTAGAGGTATACCGGGACTAGCGGGAGTCTACAATGAGCAGTTCTTC; cdr3_aa: CSARGIPGLAGVYNEQFF
d_call: .; j_call: TRBJ1-2; clone_size: many; v_call: TRBV7-2; cdr3_nt: TGTGCCAGCAGCCCCGGCATTAATGGCTACACCTTC; cdr3_aa: CASSPGINGYTF
d_call: .; j_call: TRBJ2-7; clone_size: few; v_call: TRBV29-1; cdr3_nt: TGCAGCGTTGAAAGCGGACAAATTCACTACAATGAGCAGTACTTC; cdr3_aa: CSVESGQIHYNEQYF
d_call: .; j_call: TRBJ2-4; clone_size: many; v_call: TRBV27; cdr3_nt: TGTGCCAGCAGTTTATCGGGGCCAAACATTCAGTACTTC; cdr3_aa: CASSLSGPNIQYF
d_call: TRBD2; j_call: TRBJ2-1; clone_size: many; v_call: TRBV9; cdr3_nt: TGTGCCAGCAGCGCTGTAGCGGGGGCCCGGGGTGAGCAGTTCTTC; cdr3_aa: CASSAVAGARGEQFF
d_call: .; j_call: TRBJ2-1; clone_size: .; v_call: TRBV18; cdr3_nt: TGTGCCAGCTCACCAGGTCGGCAGAACTCCTACAATGAGCAGTTCTTC; cdr3_aa: CASSPGRQNSYNEQFF
d_call: .; j_call: TRBJ2-6; clone_size: few; v_call: TRBV5-6; cdr3_nt: TGTGCCAGCAGCTTTCGGGGGACGGGAGGGGCCAACGTCCTGACTTTC; cdr3_aa: CASSFRGTGGANVLTF
d_call: .; j_call: TRBJ2-7; clone_size: many; v_call: TRBV7-2; cdr3_nt: TGTGCCAGCAGCTTAGGGTCGGGGGCGGGCTACGAGCAGTACTTC; cdr3_aa: CASSLGSGAGYEQYF
d_call: .; j_call: TRBJ2-5; clone_size: few; v_call: TRBV20-1; cdr3_nt: TGCAGTGCCGTCTTCCTCTTGGAGACCCAGTACTTC; cdr3_aa: CSAVFLLETQYF
d_call: TRBD1; j_call: TRBJ2-7; clone_size: many; v_call: TRBV27; cdr3_nt: TGTGCCAGCAGTCCTCTCCTGAGGGACAGGGATGCCGAGCAGTACTTC; cdr3_aa: CASSPLLRDRDAEQYF
d_call: TRBD1; j_call: TRBJ2-5; clone_size: many; v_call: TRBV7-2; cdr3_nt: TGTGCCAGCAGCTCGGGGGACAGGGGGCTTCAAGAGACCCAGTACTTC; cdr3_aa: CASSSGDRGLQETQYF